This T cell receptor beta chain was documented in a study of glioma-infiltrating T cells after dendritic cell vaccination listed by TCRdb under 2016. A note on the overall study: Of the roughly 15 glioblastoma patients in the cohort, all drawn from Phase I and II dendritic cell vaccination trials, 9 were newly diagnosed and 6 had recurrent disease. Patients received autologous tumor lysate-pulsed dendritic cell vaccination between about 2003 and 2013. To make the vaccine, monocyte-derived dendritic cells were cultured for 7 to 8 days with IL-4 and GM-CSF and then pulsed overnight with autologous tumor lysate. Each patient was given three intradermal dendritic cell vaccine injections, spaced two weeks apart, in the arm below the axilla. Tumor-infiltrating lymphocyte content was quantified and tumor and blood repertoires were compared in dendritic cell-vaccinated glioblastoma patients by deep sequencing of TCR beta CDR3 regions. Survival after dendritic cell vaccination was correlated with TCR sequencing metrics, including TIL content and tumor-blood repertoire overlap. What the work shows at the level of the full study, not this receptor alone: Longer time to progression and overall survival after dendritic cell vaccination were predicted by higher estimated pretreatment TIL content. The cohort was small and heterogeneous, few patients had complete blood and tumor sets, and even fewer had initial-recurrent tumor pairs. The response model built on TCR overlap across three groups was characterized as speculative, with prospective validation still needed. No direct relationship between TCR clonality and survival was found, suggesting a diverse polyclonal response may matter.

Sample time point, as interpreted from the label and publication: after dendritic cell vaccination, including at tumor progression/relapse. Patients were selected on the basis of adequate residual fresh-frozen tumor tissue and more than two years of available survival data. An isocitrate dehydrogenase mutation was not carried by any of the glioblastoma patients, although molecular status was otherwise variable. PBMC were collected before vaccination, two weeks after the third vaccination, and at tumor progression if tumor progression occurred. The Qiagen DNeasy Blood extraction Kit was used to extract genomic DNA. Worth noting for this clone: No antigen is known for it. Base qualities are not provided; no much larger clone lies one nucleotide away.

The immunoSEQ assay amplified TCRB CDR3 regions from about 2 micrograms of genomic DNA, or from all available DNA when less than that amount was available. The multiplex PCR employed 60 forward primers targeting TCR V beta segments and 13 reverse primers targeting J beta segments. To estimate the number of reads per starting template, synthetic control templates were added to each sample at limiting dilution. Sequencing produced 87 bp reads on the Illumina HiSeq System. Under the source paper's analysis protocol: PCR and sequencing errors were removed by a nearest neighbor algorithm that merged closely related sequences. TCR overlap was measured as the percentage of unique tumor TCR beta sequences also present in the same patient's peripheral blood. This is the immuneACCESS table as TCRdb keeps it, with only in-frame sequences that have V and J called. A part of the clones is gone; compared with another copy, unresolved V genes explain less than half, and the rest is unexplained. The DNA was the basis for D and trimming; V, J and clone size are from that table. The sample table records 99,000 or so clones; around 91% of these occur just once. Together, the top ten hold approximately 2.7% of the sample.

The CDR3, from cysteine to phenylalanine, totals 11 residues. Left in the record is the CDR3 DNA by itself, 33 bases read in frame from the first base. Via the germline V gene, CDR1 is MDHEN and CDR2 SYDVKM. V is cut by 3 bases and J by 7 bases, and the space between the germline ends is 7 bases. This sequence originates from a human donor with glioblastoma. This sequence uses TRBV28 and TRBJ2-7; TRBD2 is possibly the D segment (5 matching bases). Sample: blood, taken after dendritic cell vaccination. The sequenced DNA: TGTGCCAGCAGTTTCTCGGGGGAGCAGTACTTC. Translated, it reads CASSFSGEQYF.